This T cell receptor (beta chain) was sequenced for a study of blood T cell repertoires in COVID-19. Study context: From the United States, Italy and Spain came samples of acute and convalescent COVID-19. PBMCs, B-cell-depleted T cells, or T cells were the source of the cDNA or gDNA that made up the material.

This clone came up once. In the study's own analysis: Amplification of reference gene primers provided the estimated nucleated cell counts. Repertoires were generated with immunoSEQ multiplex PCR, while TCRdb's copy carries only in-frame clones and drops some. The V and J calls and clone size were taken over from that table, and D and trimming were inferred from the DNA. This sample has 150,000 or so clones, with approximately 80% found just once. Germline V gene lookup returns CDR1 LGHDT and CDR2 YNNKEL (reference sequence). V lost 5 bases to trimming and J lost 4 bases; unmatched junction nucleotides: 10. CDR3 length equals 16 residues.

This chain joins TRBV3-1 (or the pseudogene TRBV3-2) and TRBJ2-1, with TRBD2 identical over 8 bases. This TCR was recovered from a man aged 70 or older who had recovered from COVID-19. The sample taken for sequencing was peripheral blood. CDR3 DNA: TGTGCCAGCAGCTCAGCCCAGACTAGCGTATACAATGAGCAGTTCTTC. It yields the protein CASSSAQTSVYNEQFF.